A single sample gave rise to the 31 T cell receptor beta chains below, sequenced in a study of blood T cells in healthy people across ages. A sample-barcoded 5' primer and a J-beta primer mix were used in a second PCR of roughly 7 to 12 cycles. TCRdb called the 5' RACE reads again in MiXCR, with one record for every CDR3 protein. The sample carries hundreds of thousands of distinct CDR3 sequences, 35% to 40% recorded once. What was sequenced was blood. Every receptor here comes from a man aged 18-30 years in good health.

The rearrangement joins TRBV7-9 to TRBJ1-1; D possibly corresponds to TRBD1 (6 bases). Germline assignment: CDR1 SEHNR and CDR2 FQNEAQ (reference sequence). CDR3 length: 15 residues. V lost 2 bases and J lost 1, with 11 bases in between. CDR3 in DNA: TGTGCCAGCAGCTTATACCAGACAGGGAACACTGAAGCTTTCTTT. It encodes CASSLYQTGNTEAFF.

Only a few counts were recorded for this clonotype. The rearrangement joins TRBV7-9 to TRBJ1-2; tentative D call: TRBD1 (6 bases). CDR3 length equals 13 residues. The ends were cut back, 10 bases at V and 10 bases at J, with 22 bases in the middle. CDR1 is SEHNR, CDR2 FQNEAQ, per germline (reference sequence). CDR3 in amino acids: CATTPSGTNDYTF. The DNA of the CDR3 is TGTGCCACCACTCCCTCCGGGACAAACGACTACACCTTC.

J is TRBJ2-1 and V is TRBV20-1, with TRBD1 as a possible D gene (6 bases). The V end was cut by 0 bases, the J end by 7 bases, with 10 bases between. Germline V CDR1 and CDR2: DFQATT, SNEGSKA (reference sequence). The CDR3 runs 13 residues. The CDR3 coding sequence is TGCAGTGCTAGAGACCAGGGACAAAATGAGCAGTTCTTC. Its protein is CSARDQGQNEQFF.

Many counts were recorded for this clonotype. V gene TRBV12-3 or TRBV12-4 combines with J gene TRBJ2-3, with D perhaps matching TRBD1 (6 bases). Trimming removed 5 bases from V and 3 bases from J, with 9 bases in between. The CDR3 spans 13 residues. The CDR3 region has the DNA TGTGCCAGCAGTCCCACAGGGACAGATACGCAGTATTTT. This sequence encodes CASSPTGTDTQYF.

This chain uses TRBV20-1 with TRBJ1-1; D gene unclear. Germline V gene lookup returns CDR1 DFQATT and CDR2 SNEGSKA (reference sequence). This CDR3 contains 16 residues. The V gene lost 0 bases and the J gene lost 2 bases, with 16 bases spanning the gap. The CDR3 region is CSARDRVKVPNTEAFF. DNA of the CDR3: TGCAGTGCTAGAGATCGAGTGAAGGTTCCAAACACTGAAGCTTTCTTT.

V and J are TRBV6-4 and TRBJ2-7; 8 nucleotides agree with TRBD2. Looked up from germline, CDR1 is MRHNA and CDR2 is SNTAGT. With V trimmed by 5 bases and J by 7 bases, 13 bases remained unmatched. The CDR3 has 15 residues. The CDR3 loop reads CASSWRGALRDEQYF. The CDR3 nucleotides read TGTGCCAGCAGTTGGCGGGGGGCCCTTAGGGATGAGCAGTACTTC.

This clonotype occurred many times. The V call is TRBV19, the J call TRBJ2-7, with 9 bases that match TRBD2. The V segment lost 10 bases and the J segment 2 bases; nucleotides outside the gene matches: 6. Germline V gene lookup returns CDR1 LNHDA and CDR2 SQIVND (reference sequence). The CDR3 length is 13 residues. The CDR3 DNA reads as TGTGCCACCGGGACTAGCCTTCCCTACGAGCAGTACTTC. Its protein is CATGTSLPYEQYF.

The chain couples TRBV29-1 to TRBJ2-5, with 7 positions matching TRBD1. This CDR3 comprises 12 residues. Trimming took 2 bases from V and 11 from J; bases not matched to a gene: 8. CDR1 SQVTM and CDR2 ANQGSEA come from the germline V gene. The CDR3 DNA reads TGCAGCGTTGAAATGGCAGGGGGTGAGCAGTACTTC. It yields the protein CSVEMAGGEQYF.

This chain joins TRBV5-1 and TRBJ2-1; either TRBD1 or TRBD2 may supply D (5 bases each). With 5 bases removed from V and 2 bases from J, the gap between germline ends came to 14 bases. CDR1 SGHRS and CDR2 YFSETQ come from the germline V gene. This CDR3 comprises 15 residues. The CDR3 protein is CASSFSGPPYNEQFF. The DNA for the CDR3 is TGCGCCAGCAGTTTCTCGGGACCCCCCTACAATGAGCAGTTCTTC.

The chain employs TRBV3-1 and TRBJ2-5; D remains unclear. Germline loops: CDR1 LGHDT, CDR2 YNNKEL (reference sequence). The V end was cut by 1 base, the J end by 5 bases, with 11 bases between. The length of the CDR3 is 14 residues. The CDR3 nucleotides read TGTGCCAGCAGCCAAGCCGGCGGATCCGAGACCCAGTACTTC. It yields the protein CASSQAGGSETQYF.

DNA for the CDR3: TGTGCCACCAGTGGCCTGCGCAGGGGGAACAGAGGCACCGGGGAGCTGTTTTTT. Translated: CATSGLRRGNRGTGELFF. The chain joins TRBV24-1 to TRBJ2-2; 7 bases agree with TRBD1. The germline CDR1 and CDR2 sequences are KGHDR and SFDVKD. The CDR3 is 18 residues long. The J segment lost 4 bases and the V segment lost 5 bases, leaving 15 bases of the junction unmatched.

This clonotype was counted many times. V and J are TRBV20-1 and TRBJ2-3; TRBD1 might be the D (6 bases). This CDR3 has 15 residues. Trimming left V 6 bases short and J 2 bases short, with 18 bases between. CDR1 and CDR2 from the germline V gene are DFQATT and SNEGSKA (reference sequence). For the CDR3, the DNA is TGCAGTGCAATCCCGGGACACCAAATCACAGATACGCAGTATTTT. Its translation: CSAIPGHQITDTQYF.

The chain is built from TRBV29-1 and TRBJ1-2; D gene uncertain. Germline V gene data show CDR1 as SQVTM and CDR2 as ANQGSEA. The V end was cut by 4 bases, the J end by 0 bases, with 12 bases between. This CDR3 is built from 14 residues. CDR3 in amino acids: CSVVWQLANYGYTF. CDR3 in DNA: TGCAGCGTTGTTTGGCAGCTCGCTAACTATGGCTACACCTTC.

The chain has TRBV20-1 and TRBJ2-3; 10 bases map to TRBD2. This CDR3 spans 15 amino acids. V shed 1 base, J shed 6 bases, and the junction held 7 bases outside the gene matches. Germline V CDR1 and CDR2: DFQATT, SNEGSKA (reference sequence). CDR3 loop: CSARVSSGGADTQYF. CDR3 sequence (DNA): TGCAGTGCTAGAGTCTCTAGCGGGGGTGCGGATACGCAGTATTTT.

This chain links TRBV7-2 with TRBJ1-5; possibly TRBD1 for D (5 bases). The V gene's germline CDR1 is SGHTA and CDR2 FQGNSA. Trimming took off 9 bases at V and 7 bases at J, with 13 bases between the two ends. The CDR3 is 12 amino acids. The CDR3 nucleotides read TGTGCCAGTAACACGGGGGAACAGCCCCAGCATTTT. Its translation is CASNTGEQPQHF. Together with reference TRBV7-2 and TRBJ1-5, the CDR3 gives the full variable domain: GAGVSQSPSNKVTEKGKDVELRCDPISGHTALYWYRQSLGQGLEFLIYFQGNSAPDKSGLPSDRFSAERTGGSVSTLTIQRTQQEDSAVYLCASNTGEQPQHFGDGTRLSIL.

This clonotype was found a few times. The chain joins TRBV5-1 to TRBJ1-1; TRBD1 aligns across 8 bases. V shed 4 bases and J 4 bases; nucleotides not matched to a gene: 9. This CDR3 is 15 amino acids long. Germline V CDR1 and CDR2: SGHRS, YFSETQ. This CDR3 is CASSPADRVGTEAFF. CDR3 nucleotide sequence: TGCGCCAGCAGCCCGGCGGACAGGGTTGGCACTGAAGCTTTCTTT. The full variable domain, in which reference TRBV5-1 and TRBJ1-1 provide the parts outside the CDR3, is KAGVTQTPRYLIKTRGQQVTLSCSPISGHRSVSWYQQTPGQGLQFLFEYFSETQRNKGNFPGRFSGRQFSNSRSEMNVSTLELGDSALYLCASSPADRVGTEAFFGQGTRLTVV.

The chain carries TRBV4-1 and TRBJ1-1, with D unclear. Germline values: CDR1 MGHRA, CDR2 YSYEKL. Trimming removed 4 bases from V and 4 bases from J, with 13 bases in between. The CDR3 has 14 residues. CDR3 sequence (DNA): TGCGCCAGCAGCCTCCAGAGTGCCCCCACTGAAGCTTTCTTT. Protein sequence: CASSLQSAPTEAFF.

This clonotype was seen repeatedly, ten times or more. The J gene is TRBJ2-1, the V gene TRBV12-3 or TRBV12-4; D not resolved. Trimming took 3 bases from V and 6 from J, leaving 15 bases between them. The length of the CDR3 is 15 residues. CDR3 loop: CASSLRTLGFNEQFF. CDR3 in DNA: TGTGCCAGCAGTTTGCGGACCCTCGGGTTCAATGAGCAGTTCTTC.

This clonotype has more than one count but fewer than ten. This chain connects TRBV27 to TRBJ2-3; a possible D gene is TRBD2 (5 bases). CDR1 and CDR2 from the germline V gene are MNHEY and SMNVEV (reference sequence). This CDR3 is 15 amino acids long. Trimming took 8 bases from V and 2 from J, leaving 17 bases between them. CDR3 DNA sequence: TGTGCCAGCCAGCCGGTCCTAGCCCACACAGATACGCAGTATTTT. It is translated as CASQPVLAHTDTQYF.

The V and J genes are TRBV7-9 and TRBJ2-2; the D call may be TRBD1 or TRBD2 (6 bases each). V lost 3 bases and J lost 4, with 15 bases in between. The CDR3 loop spans 16 amino acids. Looked up from germline, CDR1 is SEHNR and CDR2 is FQNEAQ (reference sequence). CDR3 in DNA: TGTGCCAGCAGCTTCGGGGGCCCGTGGGGCACCGGGGAGCTGTTTTTT. The encoded protein is CASSFGGPWGTGELFF.

The rearrangement uses TRBV6-2 or TRBV6-3 and TRBJ2-7; D is perhaps TRBD1 (6 bases). V was clipped by 8 bases and J by 2 bases, with 16 bases between them. The CDR3 length is 14 residues. Germline loops: CDR1 MNHEY, CDR2 SVGEGT. The CDR3 reads CASRHLGTTYEQYF. The CDR3 DNA sequence: TGTGCCAGCCGCCATCTCGGGACAACCTACGAGCAGTACTTC.

This clonotype has only a few counts. A much larger clone lies a single base off, so this may be a read error. V gene TRBV12-3 or TRBV12-4 combines with J gene TRBJ2-1; no clear D gene. This CDR3 comprises 15 residues. The CDR3 region has the DNA TGTTCCAGCAGTTCCCATTGGGTCTCCTACAATGAGCAGTTCTTC. Translation gives CSSSSHWVSYNEQFF.

This clonotype has a count of ten or more. The chain recombines TRBV5-1 with TRBJ1-2; D gene uncertain. The CDR3 length is 13 residues. Germline CDR1 is SGHRS and CDR2 is YFSETQ. V lost 0 bases, J lost 4 bases, and 7 bases lay in between. CDR3 region: CASSLDPSYGYTF. The CDR3 DNA reads TGCGCCAGCAGCTTGGATCCCAGCTATGGCTACACCTTC.

The table lists this clonotype with a few counts. The chain joins TRBV7-2 to TRBJ2-7; 8 bases agree with TRBD1. J was trimmed by 3 bases and V by 4 bases; bases with no gene match: 5. Germline assignment: CDR1 SGHTA and CDR2 FQGNSA. This CDR3 region has 14 residues. The CDR3 DNA sequence: TGTGCCAGCAGCTGGTCTGGACAGGGCTACGAGCAGTACTTC. Translating it yields CASSWSGQGYEQYF.

This clonotype was detected many times. As DNA, the CDR3 is TGTGCCAGCAGCTCCCCTCTTGACTCGGTCGAGACCCAGTACTTC. Protein: CASSSPLDSVETQYF. The chain is built from TRBV7-9 and TRBJ2-5; D unresolved. Looked up from germline, CDR1 is SEHNR and CDR2 is FQNEAQ (reference sequence). V was clipped by 4 bases and J by 5 bases, with 17 bases between them. The CDR3 is 15 amino acids.

Notes on this clonotype: It may be a read error: a sequence one base away is much more abundant. The chain carries TRBV5-1 and TRBJ2-3; D uncertain. Germline V gene sequence: CDR1 SGHRS, CDR2 YFSETQ. This CDR3 is 12 amino acids long. The CDR3: CAGSATTDTQYF. Here the CDR3 DNA reads TGCGCCGGCAGCGCAACTACAGATACGCAGTATTTT.

V usage is TRBV10-3 and J usage is TRBJ2-7, with TRBD2 identical over 7 bases. Germline V gene sequence: CDR1 ENHRY, CDR2 SYGVKD. This CDR3 is 14 amino acids long. V was pared by 10 bases and J by 7 bases, with 16 bases of the junction left unmatched. In DNA, the CDR3 is TGTGCCACCACAATAGCGGGTGAATACAATGAGCAGTACTTC. Encoded protein: CATTIAGEYNEQYF.

The CDR3 sequence: CASSQEGRVPYEQYF. The CDR3 coding sequence is TGCGCCAGCAGCCAAGAGGGGCGCGTACCCTACGAGCAGTACTTC. The rearrangement links TRBV4-3 to TRBJ2-7; tentative D call: TRBD1 (5 bases). The CDR3 runs to 15 residues. Germline V gene lookup returns CDR1 LGHNA and CDR2 YSLEER. Trimming pared 0 bases from V and 2 bases from J, leaving 11 bases between.

This clonotype came up many times. The J gene is TRBJ2-7, the V gene TRBV7-9; D not resolved. The V end lost 2 bases, the J end lost 7 bases, and 15 bases lay between the germline ends. CDR3 length: 14 residues. CDR1 and CDR2 (germline): SEHNR, FQNEAQ (reference sequence). In DNA, the CDR3 is TGTGCCAGCAGCTTAATGTCCACGGAGTGGGAGCAGTACTTC. It codes for CASSLMSTEWEQYF.

Note on this clonotype: A much bigger clone sits one base away, suggesting this may be a read error. CDR3 amino acids: CRGGTYYNEQFF. The CDR3 DNA reads as TGCAGGGGGGGGACCTACTACAATGAGCAGTTCTTC. The J gene is TRBJ2-1, the V gene TRBV20-1; 7 bases map to TRBD2. Germline values: CDR1 DFQATT, CDR2 SNEGSKA (reference sequence). This CDR3 contains 12 residues.

This clonotype has ten or more counts. The gene calls are TRBV6-2 or TRBV6-3 and TRBJ2-1; no clear D gene. Germline CDR1 reads MNHEY; CDR2 reads SVGEGT. The CDR3 consists of 17 residues. V was clipped by 6 bases and J by 0 bases, with 18 bases between them. As DNA, the CDR3 is TGTGCCAGCAGCCCCTATGGTGGGTCGAGCTCCTACAATGAGCAGTTCTTC. Translated, it gives CASSPYGGSSSYNEQFF.